This TCR beta chain was sequenced during a study of PD-1 blockade in classical Hodgkin lymphoma. Sequenced by immunoSEQ multiplex PCR; TCRdb stores in-frame clones only, minus some. The profile shows tens of thousands of clones, 80% of them singletons. Time point indicated: cycle 4 day 1 (C4D1), after five to seven weeks of nivolumab. Following autologous stem cell transplantation, relapse occurred in every patient, and exposure to brentuximab vedotin varied. CDR3 length: 13 residues. Germline V gene data show CDR1 as SGHDT and CDR2 as YYEEEE. Trimming took 3 bases from V and 12 from J, leaving 17 bases between them.

The chain carries TRBV5-6 and TRBJ2-3; D not certain. The sample consisted of peripheral blood mononuclear cells (PBMCs), taken before the fourth cycle of nivolumab. The source of this sequence is a human donor with classical Hodgkin lymphoma. The CDR3 DNA follows: TGTGCCAGCAGCTGGATACCCACGGAGCACCAGTATTTT. Encoded protein: CASSWIPTEHQYF.